The sequence of this TCR beta chain was determined in a study of blood T cell repertoires in COVID-19. Across the study: T cells, B-cell-depleted T cells, or PBMCs provided the cDNA or gDNA that served as material.

The CDR3 spans 14 residues. Germline CDR1 reads SGHDT; CDR2 reads YYEEEE. The V and J ends lost 9 bases and 6 bases, in that order; junction bases with no gene match: 13. In the original analysis: How many nucleated cells were present was estimated from reference gene primer amplification. Assay: immunoSEQ multiplex PCR; the TCRdb copy retains only in-frame clones and omits some. The V and J calls and clone size come from that table; D and trimming were worked out from the DNA. The table lists tens of thousands of clones, roughly 83% of them singletons. Input material: peripheral blood. The rearrangement joins TRBV5-6 to TRBJ1-1; 8 bases align to TRBD1. The receptor was derived from a man aged 50 to 59 with active COVID-19. This chain's CDR3 is CATRNRDRIPEAFF. The CDR3, as DNA: TGTGCCACACGTAACCGGGACAGGATTCCTGAAGCTTTCTTT.